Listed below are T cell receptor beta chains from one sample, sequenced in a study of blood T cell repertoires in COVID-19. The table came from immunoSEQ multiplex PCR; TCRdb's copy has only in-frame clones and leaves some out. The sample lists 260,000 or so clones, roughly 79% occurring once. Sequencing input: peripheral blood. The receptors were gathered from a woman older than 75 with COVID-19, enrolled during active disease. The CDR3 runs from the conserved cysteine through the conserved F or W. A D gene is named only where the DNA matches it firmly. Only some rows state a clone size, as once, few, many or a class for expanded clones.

DNA: TGTGCCAGCAGTTCTGGTAGCGGGGCCAATGAGCAGTTCTTC
CDR3: CASSSGSGANEQFF
V: TRBV6-6
J: TRBJ2-1
D: TRBD2
size: -

DNA: TGTGCCATCAGTGATGTCAGGGTAACTTACAATGAGCAGTTCTTC
CDR3: CAISDVRVTYNEQFF
V: TRBV10-3
J: TRBJ2-1
D: -
size: -

DNA: TGCAGCGGTGGGGGGGAAGGCGATGGCTACACCTTC
CDR3: CSGGGEGDGYTF
V: TRBV29-1
J: TRBJ1-2
D: -
size: -

DNA: TGTGCCAGCAGTTCCCGACAGGGGGGCGAGCAGTACTTC
CDR3: CASSSRQGGEQYF
V: TRBV27
J: TRBJ2-7
D: TRBD1
size: -

DNA: TGTGCCAGCAGCTTGGTTGCAGGCAACACCGGGGAGCTGTTTTTT
CDR3: CASSLVAGNTGELFF
V: TRBV5-5
J: TRBJ2-2
D: -
size: once

DNA: TGTGCCAGCAGTTTAGGAACAGGGGGGATTGGTGGCTACACCTTC
CDR3: CASSLGTGGIGGYTF
V: TRBV28
J: TRBJ1-2
D: TRBD1
size: -

DNA: TGTGCCACCAGCAGAGCATTGTCGGGAGCAGATACGCAGTATTTT
CDR3: CATSRALSGADTQYF
V: TRBV15
J: TRBJ2-3
D: -
size: -

DNA: TGTGCCAGCCATATGGGTGCAGGTCCCAATCAGCCCCAGCATTTT
CDR3: CASHMGAGPNQPQHF
V: TRBV2
J: TRBJ1-5
D: -
size: once

DNA: TGTGCCTGGATTGTCAGGGGGACATCTACTCATGGCTACACCTTC
CDR3: CAWIVRGTSTHGYTF
V: TRBV30
J: TRBJ1-2
D: TRBD1
size: -

DNA: TGTGCCATCAGTGAGTCTCCGAACATTGGAAACACCATATATTTT
CDR3: CAISESPNIGNTIYF
V: TRBV10-3
J: TRBJ1-3
D: -
size: -

DNA: TGTGCCAGTAGTCCTCCCGGGACAGGGGGCACTGAAGCTTTCTTT
CDR3: CASSPPGTGGTEAFF
V: TRBV19
J: TRBJ1-1
D: TRBD1
size: -

DNA: TGCAGCGTTGCATACAGGACCCAATTCCTACGGGCCCCAGTCTACGAGCAGTACTTC
CDR3: CSVAYRTQFLRAPVYEQYF
V: TRBV29-1
J: TRBJ2-7
D: -
size: -

DNA: TGTGCCAGCAGTTTAGCGGGAGCCAAAAACATTCAGTACTTC
CDR3: CASSLAGAKNIQYF
V: TRBV27
J: TRBJ2-4
D: -
size: -

DNA: TGTGCCAGCAGCTTCAAGGCGGGGCCCCAGCATTTT
CDR3: CASSFKAGPQHF
V: TRBV14
J: TRBJ1-5
D: -
size: -

DNA: TGTGCCAGCAGCCCCACAGGGATCTCTGGGGCCAACGTCCTGACTTTC
CDR3: CASSPTGISGANVLTF
V: TRBV7-3
J: TRBJ2-6
D: -
size: -

DNA: TGTGCCAGCAGCCAAGTCGGACAGGGTCGAAACATTCAGTACTTC
CDR3: CASSQVGQGRNIQYF
V: TRBV14
J: TRBJ2-4
D: TRBD1
size: -

DNA: TGTGCCACCAGTGATACAGGGGGCGCGAGGTGGTGGTCCAATGAGCAGTTCTTC
CDR3: CATSDTGGARWWSNEQFF
V: TRBV24-1
J: TRBJ2-1
D: TRBD1
size: -

DNA: TGTGCCAGCAGCTTACTGGGACAGCCCCTCCACTTT
CDR3: CASSLLGQPLHF
V: TRBV11-2
J: TRBJ1-6
D: TRBD1
size: -

DNA: TGTGCCAGCAGCGTAGTTAATCAACGGGGCTACAATGAGCAGTTCTTC
CDR3: CASSVVNQRGYNEQFF
V: TRBV9
J: TRBJ2-1
D: -
size: once

DNA: TGCAGCGTTGGGACAGTCCCCTACGAGCAGTACTTC
CDR3: CSVGTVPYEQYF
V: TRBV29-1
J: TRBJ2-7
D: -
size: -

DNA: TGTGCCAGCAGCCGGGACAGGGTCTACGAGCAGTACTTC
CDR3: CASSRDRVYEQYF
V: TRBV5-4
J: TRBJ2-7
D: TRBD1
size: -

DNA: TGCGCCAGCAGCTTCCTAGCGGGGGAGAACACAGATACGCAGTATTTT
CDR3: CASSFLAGENTDTQYF
V: TRBV5-1
J: TRBJ2-3
D: TRBD2
size: -

DNA: TGTGCCAGCAGCCAATGGGCGGGGGGGCAACAAGAGACCCAGTACTTC
CDR3: CASSQWAGGQQETQYF
V: TRBV3-1/TRBV3-2
J: TRBJ2-5
D: TRBD2
size: -

DNA: TGTGCCAGCAGCCGTCTAGGGGTAGGACCGTATAGCAATCAGCCCCAGCATTTT
CDR3: CASSRLGVGPYSNQPQHF
V: TRBV7-3
J: TRBJ1-5
D: -
size: -

DNA: TGTGCCAGCAGCTTAGGGCTAGCGGGAGAGCAGTTCTTC
CDR3: CASSLGLAGEQFF
V: TRBV11-2
J: TRBJ2-1
D: TRBD2
size: -

DNA: TGTGCCAGCAGCTTGGGAACAGAGAATAAGCGGGGGGCTTTCTTT
CDR3: CASSLGTENKRGAFF
V: TRBV5-4
J: TRBJ1-1
D: -
size: -

DNA: TGCGCCAGCAGCCAAGGAACGGACAGATACACCGGGGAGCTGTTTTTT
CDR3: CASSQGTDRYTGELFF
V: TRBV4-3
J: TRBJ2-2
D: -
size: once

DNA: TGTGCCAGCAGCCGGGAGGGGGAGGTAGATACGCAGTATTTT
CDR3: CASSREGEVDTQYF
V: TRBV3-1/TRBV3-2
J: TRBJ2-3
D: -
size: -

DNA: TGCACCAGCAGCCAAGAGCCGGGTAACTATGGCTACACCTTC
CDR3: CTSSQEPGNYGYTF
V: TRBV1
J: TRBJ1-2
D: -
size: -

DNA: TGTGCCAGCAGCGCGGGGACTTCCACGCCCCAGCATTTT
CDR3: CASSAGTSTPQHF
V: TRBV9
J: TRBJ1-5
D: -
size: -

DNA: TGTGCCAGCAGCTTCGGGACAGGACCCTACGAGCAGTACTTC
CDR3: CASSFGTGPYEQYF
V: TRBV5-4
J: TRBJ2-7
D: TRBD1
size: -

DNA: TGTGCCAGCACCCCCCTAGCGGAGAATGAGCAGTTCTTC
CDR3: CASTPLAENEQFF
V: TRBV6-2/TRBV6-3
J: TRBJ2-1
D: TRBD2
size: -

DNA: TGTGCCTGGAGAACTGTAGGCAGGGGCGATAACTATGGCTACACCTTC
CDR3: CAWRTVGRGDNYGYTF
V: TRBV30
J: TRBJ1-2
D: -
size: -

DNA: TGTGCCAGCAGTACCCGACAGGGGACTGGCTATGGCTACACCTTC
CDR3: CASSTRQGTGYGYTF
V: TRBV6-2/TRBV6-3
J: TRBJ1-2
D: TRBD1
size: once

DNA: TGCGCCAGCAGCCTTCTAGCGGGAGATGACACCGGGGAGCTGTTTTTT
CDR3: CASSLLAGDDTGELFF
V: TRBV4-3
J: TRBJ2-2
D: TRBD2
size: -

DNA: TGTGCCAGCAGCCCGGGGAGGTCAGAGACCCAGTACTTC
CDR3: CASSPGRSETQYF
V: TRBV5-6
J: TRBJ2-5
D: -
size: -

DNA: TGTGCCAGCAGCCTCGACAGGGGGGGCTACACCTTC
CDR3: CASSLDRGGYTF
V: TRBV11-2
J: TRBJ1-2
D: TRBD1
size: -

DNA: TGTGCCTGGAGCCCGGGACAGAGCTCCTACAATGAGCAGTTCTTC
CDR3: CAWSPGQSSYNEQFF
V: TRBV30
J: TRBJ2-1
D: TRBD1
size: -

DNA: TGTGCCAGCAGAGATCGACAGGGTCCTGGGGCCAACGTCCTGACTTTC
CDR3: CASRDRQGPGANVLTF
V: TRBV7-2
J: TRBJ2-6
D: TRBD1
size: -

DNA: TGTGCCAGTAGCCCGGGACAGGGAAAGGTGGCCGGGGAGCTGTTTTTT
CDR3: CASSPGQGKVAGELFF
V: TRBV19
J: TRBJ2-2
D: TRBD1
size: once

DNA: TGTGCCACCAGTTTCGGGACTAGCGGCGTCTACGAGCAGTACTTC
CDR3: CATSFGTSGVYEQYF
V: TRBV15
J: TRBJ2-7
D: TRBD2
size: -

DNA: TGTGCCAGCAGCCACAGCCGAGACACTGAAGCTTTCTTT
CDR3: CASSHSRDTEAFF
V: TRBV7-3
J: TRBJ1-1
D: -
size: -